The clone carrying this T cell receptor beta chain came up a few times. Its antigen is still unknown. A minimum of 7 million PBMCs was isolated per sample. For the second PCR, which ran for about 6 to 11 cycles, a sample-barcoded 5' primer and a J-beta primer mix were used. MiXCR, applied by TCRdb to the 5' RACE reads, yields one record per CDR3 protein. The repertoire holds over 1,500,000 distinct CDR3 sequences, with roughly 50% as singletons. The data are from a study of blood T cells in healthy people across ages. Study-level points and caveats: Any conclusive comparison of naive versus antigen-experienced cells was prevented by using unsorted PBMCs.

Germline CDR1 is SGHTA and CDR2 is FQGNSA. V gave up 5 bases and J gave up 8 bases; unmatched junction bases: 6. This CDR3 is 13 amino acids long. The rearrangement uses TRBV7-2 and TRBJ1-2, with 9 bases aligning to TRBD1. Sequenced input: blood. The origin of this receptor is a woman in her thirties or forties in good health. The CDR3 nucleotides read TGTGCCAGCAGCATGGACAGGGGTGGCGGCTACACCTTC. This translates into CASSMDRGGGYTF.